Each of the 4 T cell receptor beta chains below was sequenced from the same sample in a study of T-cell memory formation after mild COVID-19. TCRdb itself ran the 5' RACE reads through MiXCR, one entry per CDR3 protein. Counted here are more than 250,000 distinct CDR3 sequences, 15% to 20% occurring once; the ten biggest clones make up roughly 20%. Source material: PBMCs or a T cell subset sorted from them (not recorded which). These TCRs come from a man aged 18-30 years who had mild COVID-19 (a few samples of this study predate the infection). Cell type and time point are not known.

The chain uses TRBV2 and TRBJ1-2; 7 bases fit TRBD1. With 8 bases clipped from V and 3 bases from J, the junction kept 18 bases outside the gene matches. The CDR3 length is 17 residues. Germline CDR1 is SNHLY and CDR2 is FYNNEI. The CDR3 sequence: CASYRDSIPRGDYGYTF. CDR3 nucleotides: TGTGCCAGCTACAGGGACAGCATCCCACGAGGGGACTATGGCTACACCTTC. Full variable domain (remainder filled in from reference TRBV2 and TRBJ1-2): EPEVTQTPSHQVTQMGQEVILRCVPISNHLYFYWYRQILGQKVEFLVSFYNNEISEKSEIFDDQFSVERPDGSNFTLKIRSTKLEDSAMYFCASYRDSIPRGDYGYTFGSGTRLTVV.

V and J are TRBV6-5 and TRBJ2-1; D perhaps matches TRBD2 (5 bases). V lost 2 bases, J lost 4 bases, and 12 bases lay in between. Germline values: CDR1 MNHEY, CDR2 SVGAGI. The length of the CDR3 is 15 residues. The CDR3 DNA reads TGTGCCAGCAGTTACGATCGGGATAGGTACAATGAGCAGTTCTTC. Its translation is CASSYDRDRYNEQFF.

The V call is TRBV20-1, the J call TRBJ2-7; 10 bases line up with TRBD2. The germline CDR1 and CDR2 sequences are DFQATT and SNEGSKA (reference sequence). This CDR3 spans 17 amino acids. V lost 3 bases and J lost 5; bases outside the gene matches: 16. The CDR3 sequence is CSASPITSGVGNHEQYV. In nucleotides, the CDR3 is TGCAGTGCTAGCCCGATAACTAGCGGGGTAGGTAACCACGAGCAGTACGTC.

The chain links TRBV12-3 or TRBV12-4 to TRBJ2-4; the D gene could be TRBD1 or TRBD2 (6 bases each). CDR3 length equals 15 residues. Trimming left V 6 bases short and J 8 bases short, with 20 bases between. The CDR3 DNA sequence: TGTGCCAGCAGCACCTTAAGGGGGGCTAAAGACATTCAGTACTTC. Residues: CASSTLRGAKDIQYF.